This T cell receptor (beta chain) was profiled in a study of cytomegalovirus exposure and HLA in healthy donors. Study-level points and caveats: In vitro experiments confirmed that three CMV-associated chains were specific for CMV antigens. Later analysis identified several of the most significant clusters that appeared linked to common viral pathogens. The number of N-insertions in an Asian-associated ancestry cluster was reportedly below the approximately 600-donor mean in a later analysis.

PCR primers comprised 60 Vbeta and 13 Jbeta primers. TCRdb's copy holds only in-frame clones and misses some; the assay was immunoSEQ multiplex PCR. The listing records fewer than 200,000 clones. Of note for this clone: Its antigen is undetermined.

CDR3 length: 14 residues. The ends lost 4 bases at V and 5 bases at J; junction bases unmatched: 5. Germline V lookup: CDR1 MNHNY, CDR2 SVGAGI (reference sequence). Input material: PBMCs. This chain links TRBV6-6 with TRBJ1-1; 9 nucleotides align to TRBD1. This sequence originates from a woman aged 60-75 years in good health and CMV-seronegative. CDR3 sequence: CASSFTGGRTEAFF. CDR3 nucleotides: TGTGCCAGCAGTTTCACAGGGGGCAGGACTGAAGCTTTCTTT.